This TCR beta chain originates from a study of human T cells and chemical hapten exposure. In the study overall: Mainly, slight library volume differences in the pool made TCR yields vary.

Trimming pared 1 base from V and 1 base from J, leaving 7 bases between. Germline V gene lookup returns CDR1 SEHNR and CDR2 FQNEAQ (reference sequence). This CDR3 contains 14 residues. Library construction involved attaching unique molecular identifiers to individual cDNA molecules, which allowed quantitative, reproducible TCR counting. TCRdb re-called the RACE reads through MiXCR, storing one row per CDR3 protein. The sample consists of under 200,000 distinct CDR3 sequences, roughly 15% of them appearing once. Time point indicated: patch test 1, 2 weeks after DPC sensitization. This sample's treatment: therapeutic diphenylcyclopropenone sensitization with weekly scalp DPC. Regarding the study as a whole: All donors were alopecia patients, so their immunity may differ from that of healthy people. There were significantly more large CDR3 similarity clusters among expanded TCRs than among controls.

With regard to this clonotype: As yet, its antigen is unknown.

The receptor was isolated from a woman aged 30 to 39 with alopecia areata. Some clones in this sample may be carry-over from other donors' samples. Specimen: whole blood, collected in connection with sensitization to the hapten diphenylcyclopropenone (DPC). The J gene is TRBJ1-2, the V gene TRBV7-9; D gene uncertain. CDR3: CASSLVGINYGYTF. The CDR3 DNA sequence: TGTGCCAGCAGCTTAGTCGGAATTAACTATGGCTACACCTTC. The entire variable domain, with the rest obtained from reference TRBV7-9 and TRBJ1-2, is as follows: DTGVSQNPRHKITKRGQNVTFRCDPISEHNRLYWYRQTLGQGPEFLTYFQNEAQLEKSRLLSDRFSAERPKGSFSTLEIQRTEQGDSAMYLCASSLVGINYGYTFGSGTRLTVV.